This T cell receptor (beta chain) was obtained from a study of blood T cells in healthy people across ages. No fewer than 6 micrograms of total RNA were isolated from every sample. In regard to this clonotype: Its target is not known.

V lost 4 bases to trimming and J lost 3 bases, with 13 bases between them. Looked up from germline, CDR1 is SNHLY and CDR2 is FYNNEI. The CDR3 loop spans 14 amino acids. Study-wide findings and caveats: The study regarded diversity estimates from one million T cells as underestimates. Long-lived donors had more naive CD4+ cells and higher diversity than aged donors.

Primed by a sample-barcoded 5' primer and a J-beta primer mix, a second PCR proceeded for roughly 6 to 12 cycles. TCRdb re-called the 5' RACE reads through MiXCR, storing one row per CDR3 protein. The sample includes about 1.4 million distinct CDR3 sequences, roughly 60% of them seen just once. The receptor was isolated from a man between 18 and 35 years old in good health. The chain joins TRBV2 to TRBJ2-7; D possibly corresponds to TRBD2 (6 bases). The sequenced material came from blood. The CDR3 sequence is CASSGTTVYYEQYF. The CDR3 DNA is TGTGCCAGCAGTGGGACTACGGTTTACTACGAGCAGTACTTC.